This TCR beta chain derives from a study of T cells expressing NK-cell markers. Germline V lookup: CDR1 LGHNT, CDR2 FRNRAP. This CDR3 contains 13 residues. No DNA is given; TCRdb re-called the 5' RACE reads and lists each CDR3 protein once. This sample contains 120,000 to 150,000 distinct CDR3 sequences. The rearrangement links TRBV12-5 to TRBJ2-1. The sample comprised blood T cells: a sorted CD56 or NKG2C T cell subset, CD4+ or CD8+ T cells, or bulk PBMC T cells (not recorded which). The origin of this receptor is a man between 18 and 35 years old in good health. CDR3 in amino acids: CASGLASVNEQFF.